The present entry profiles one TCR beta chain with its context. This entry comes from a study of blood T cell repertoires in COVID-19. Study as a whole: T cells, B-cell-depleted T cells, or PBMCs provided the cDNA or gDNA that served as material.

The assay was immunoSEQ multiplex PCR, and TCRdb's table has in-frame clones only and misses some. The sample lists 200,000 to 300,000 clones, around four fifths occurring once. The ends were cut back, 3 bases at V and 3 bases at J, with 5 bases in the middle. Germline V CDR1 and CDR2: LGHNA, YNFKEQ. This CDR3 has 12 amino acids. The sequence was collected from a middle-aged man with acute or convalescent COVID-19. The rearrangement links TRBV4-2 to TRBJ2-5; D gene unclear. The material sequenced was peripheral blood. The CDR3: CASSHLEETQYF. CDR3 DNA: TGTGCCAGCAGCCACCTTGAAGAGACCCAGTACTTC.